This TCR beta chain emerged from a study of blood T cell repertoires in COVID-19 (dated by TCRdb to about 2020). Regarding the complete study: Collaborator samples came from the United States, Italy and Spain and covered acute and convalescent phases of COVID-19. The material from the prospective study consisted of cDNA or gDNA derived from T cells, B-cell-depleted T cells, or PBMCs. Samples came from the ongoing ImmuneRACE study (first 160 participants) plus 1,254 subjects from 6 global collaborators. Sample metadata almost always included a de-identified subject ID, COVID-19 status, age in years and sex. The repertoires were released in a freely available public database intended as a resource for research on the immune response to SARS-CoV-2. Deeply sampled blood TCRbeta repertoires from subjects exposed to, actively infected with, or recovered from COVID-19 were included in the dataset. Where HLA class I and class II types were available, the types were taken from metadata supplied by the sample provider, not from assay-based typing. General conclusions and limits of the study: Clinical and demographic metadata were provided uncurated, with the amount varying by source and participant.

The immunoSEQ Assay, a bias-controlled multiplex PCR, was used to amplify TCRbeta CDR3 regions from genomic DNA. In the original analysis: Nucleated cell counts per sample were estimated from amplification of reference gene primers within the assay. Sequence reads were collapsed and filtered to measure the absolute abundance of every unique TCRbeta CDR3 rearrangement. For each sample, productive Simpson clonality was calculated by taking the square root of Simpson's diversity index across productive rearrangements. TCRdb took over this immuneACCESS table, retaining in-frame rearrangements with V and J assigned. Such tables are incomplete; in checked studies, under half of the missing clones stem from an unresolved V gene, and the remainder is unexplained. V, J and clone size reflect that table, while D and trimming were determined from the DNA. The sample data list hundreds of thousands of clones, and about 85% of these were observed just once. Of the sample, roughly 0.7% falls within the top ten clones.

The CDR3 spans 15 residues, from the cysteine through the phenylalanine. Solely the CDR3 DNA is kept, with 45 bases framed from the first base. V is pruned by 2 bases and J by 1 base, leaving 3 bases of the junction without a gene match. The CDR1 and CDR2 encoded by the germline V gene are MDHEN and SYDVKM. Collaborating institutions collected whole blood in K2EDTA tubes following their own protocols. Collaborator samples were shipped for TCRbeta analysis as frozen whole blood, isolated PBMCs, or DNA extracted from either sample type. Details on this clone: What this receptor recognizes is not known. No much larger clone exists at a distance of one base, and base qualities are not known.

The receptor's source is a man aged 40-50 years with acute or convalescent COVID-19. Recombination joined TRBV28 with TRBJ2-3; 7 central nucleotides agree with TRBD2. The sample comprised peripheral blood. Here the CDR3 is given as CASSLRGDGTDTQYF. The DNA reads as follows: TGTGCCAGCAGTTTACGGGGGGATGGCACAGATACGCAGTATTTT.